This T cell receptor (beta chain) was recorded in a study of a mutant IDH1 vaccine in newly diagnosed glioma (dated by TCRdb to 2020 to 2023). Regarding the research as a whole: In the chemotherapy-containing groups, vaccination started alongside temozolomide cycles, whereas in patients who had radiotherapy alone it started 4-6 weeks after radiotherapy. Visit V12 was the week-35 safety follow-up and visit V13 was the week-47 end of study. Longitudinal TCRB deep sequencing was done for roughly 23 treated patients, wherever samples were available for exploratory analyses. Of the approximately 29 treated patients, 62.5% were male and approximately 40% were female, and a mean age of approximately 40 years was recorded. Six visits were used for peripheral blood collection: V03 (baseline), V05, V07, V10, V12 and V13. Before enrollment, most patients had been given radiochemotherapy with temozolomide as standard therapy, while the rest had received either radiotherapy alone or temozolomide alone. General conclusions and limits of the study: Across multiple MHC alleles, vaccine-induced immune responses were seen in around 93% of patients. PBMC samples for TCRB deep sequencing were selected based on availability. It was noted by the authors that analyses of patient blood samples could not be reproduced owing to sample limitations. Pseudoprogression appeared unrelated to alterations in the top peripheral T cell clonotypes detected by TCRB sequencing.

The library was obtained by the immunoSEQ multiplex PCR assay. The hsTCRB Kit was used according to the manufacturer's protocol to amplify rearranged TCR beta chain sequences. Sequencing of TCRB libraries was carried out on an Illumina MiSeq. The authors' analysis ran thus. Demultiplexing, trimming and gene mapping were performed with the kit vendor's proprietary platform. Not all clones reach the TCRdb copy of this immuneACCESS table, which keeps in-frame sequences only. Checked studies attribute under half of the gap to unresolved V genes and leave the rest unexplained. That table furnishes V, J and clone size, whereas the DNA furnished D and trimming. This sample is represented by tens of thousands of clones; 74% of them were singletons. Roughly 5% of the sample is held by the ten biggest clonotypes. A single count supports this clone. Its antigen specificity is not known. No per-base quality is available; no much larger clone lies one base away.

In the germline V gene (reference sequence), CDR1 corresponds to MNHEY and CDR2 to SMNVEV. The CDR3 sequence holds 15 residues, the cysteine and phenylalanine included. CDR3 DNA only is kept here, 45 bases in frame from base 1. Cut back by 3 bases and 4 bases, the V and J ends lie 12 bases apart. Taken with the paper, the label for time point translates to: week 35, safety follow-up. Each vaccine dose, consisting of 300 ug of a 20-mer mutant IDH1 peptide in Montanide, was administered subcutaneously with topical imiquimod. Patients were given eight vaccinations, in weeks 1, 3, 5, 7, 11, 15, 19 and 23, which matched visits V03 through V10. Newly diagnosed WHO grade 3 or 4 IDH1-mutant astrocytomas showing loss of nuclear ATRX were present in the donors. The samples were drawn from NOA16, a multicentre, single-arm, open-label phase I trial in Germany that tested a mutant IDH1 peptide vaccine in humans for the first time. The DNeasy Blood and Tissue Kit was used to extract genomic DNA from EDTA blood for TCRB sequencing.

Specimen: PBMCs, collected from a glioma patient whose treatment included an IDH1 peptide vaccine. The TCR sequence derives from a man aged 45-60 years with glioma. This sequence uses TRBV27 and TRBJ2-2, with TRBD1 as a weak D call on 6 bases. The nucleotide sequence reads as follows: TGTGCCAGCAGTTTTGCGCAGGGGAGCACCGGGGAGCTGTTTTTT. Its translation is CASSFAQGSTGELFF.